The 25 T cell receptor beta chains below come from one sample, sequenced in a study of T-cell reconstitution after alpha-beta-depleted transplantation in children. Unique molecular identifiers were incorporated when the TCRbeta library was constructed. One entry per CDR3 protein, called by TCRdb with MiXCR from the PCR reads. The table lists around 580,000 distinct CDR3 sequences, 25% to 30% of them singletons, with 30% to 40% in the top ten. This sample comprised PBMCs, obtained before TCRalphabeta/CD19-depleted stem cell transplant. These receptors were taken from a boy younger than two with Wiskott-Aldrich syndrome, due to receive a stem cell transplant.

V is TRBV12-3 or TRBV12-4 and J is TRBJ2-5; 9 bases agree with TRBD1. The CDR3 has 16 residues. Trimming at V came to 3 bases and at J to 5 bases, leaving 10 bases not matched to a gene. CDR3 sequence: CASSFDRWTGDETQYF. The CDR3 DNA is TGTGCCAGCAGTTTCGACCGCTGGACAGGGGACGAGACCCAGTACTTC.

V and J are TRBV5-1 and TRBJ2-7; D gene uncertain. The V end was cut by 4 bases, the J end by 5 bases, with 16 bases between. The CDR3 covers 14 residues. Germline V lookup: CDR1 SGHRS, CDR2 YFSETQ. CDR3 DNA: TGCGCCAGCAGCCTCCAAAGGTTGGGTGACGAGCAGTACTTC. This translates into CASSLQRLGDEQYF.

This clonotype was seen a handful of times. V is TRBV20-1 and J is TRBJ2-5; 13 bases fit TRBD2. There are 15 residues in the CDR3. J gave up 2 bases and V 6 bases, and 6 bases lay outside the gene matches. Germline loops: CDR1 DFQATT, CDR2 SNEGSKA (reference sequence). CDR3 region: CSAATSGRGQETQYF. CDR3 bases: TGCAGTGCGGCTACTAGCGGGAGGGGGCAAGAGACCCAGTACTTC.

This clonotype was detected once. The chain links TRBV9 to TRBJ2-2; D may match TRBD1 or TRBD2 (6 bases each). Germline V lookup: CDR1 SGDLS, CDR2 YYNGEE. Trimming shortened V by 6 bases and J by 6 bases, and 9 bases separated the two germline ends. The CDR3 runs to 12 residues. CDR3 residues: CASNGGPGELFF. CDR3 in DNA: TGTGCCAGCAACGGGGGCCCCGGGGAGCTGTTTTTT. The full variable domain, its missing parts supplied by reference TRBV9 and TRBJ2-2, is DSGVTQTPKHLITATGQRVTLRCSPRSGDLSVYWYQQSLDQGLQFLIQYYNGEERAKGNILERFSAQQFPDLHSELNLSSLELGDSALYFCASNGGPGELFFGEGSRLTVL.

The chain carries TRBV10-3 and TRBJ2-2; D might be TRBD2 (5 bases). V was pared by 3 bases and J by 5 bases, with 13 bases between. CDR1 is ENHRY, CDR2 SYGVKD, per germline. The CDR3 is made up of 15 amino acids. CDR3 DNA: TGTGCCATCAGTGAAGTGGCCCCGGGGACCGGGGAGCTGTTTTTT. This sequence encodes CAISEVAPGTGELFF.

The chain is built from TRBV15 and TRBJ2-1; D gene unclear. CDR1 and CDR2 (germline): LNHNV, YYDKDF (reference sequence). V was clipped by 0 bases and J by 12 bases, with 9 bases between them. This CDR3 has 12 amino acids. The CDR3 spells CATSRDFDWQFF. CDR3 in DNA: TGTGCCACCAGCAGAGACTTTGACTGGCAGTTCTTC.

The chain employs TRBV5-4 and TRBJ1-1; D is unclear. The germline V gene encodes CDR1 SGHNT and CDR2 YYREEE (reference sequence). The CDR3 contains 13 residues. Trimming pared 4 bases from V and 6 bases from J, leaving 13 bases between. This CDR3 is CASSLGWISEAFF. The CDR3 region has the DNA TGTGCCAGCAGCCTGGGGTGGATTTCTGAAGCTTTCTTT.

This chain connects TRBV5-1 to TRBJ2-1; TRBD2 might be the D (5 bases). CDR1 is SGHRS and CDR2 is YFSETQ in the germline V gene. The CDR3 sequence is 15 residues long. Deletions cut 4 bases from V and 4 bases from J, with 15 bases between. The CDR3 DNA reads as TGCGCCAGCAGCAAAACTAGTCCCTTTTACAATGAGCAGTTCTTC. It translates to CASSKTSPFYNEQFF.

This clonotype was found a few times. This chain uses TRBV4-2 with TRBJ2-7; tentative D call: TRBD1 (5 bases). Germline V gives CDR1 LGHNA, CDR2 YNFKEQ. Trimming pared 0 bases from V and 4 bases from J, leaving 10 bases between. The CDR3 has 14 residues. Written as DNA, the CDR3 is TGTGCCAGCAGCCAAGATTTAGGGGTGTACGAGCAGTACTTC. As protein: CASSQDLGVYEQYF.

This chain uses TRBV6-1 with TRBJ2-7; 10 positions agree with TRBD1. Germline V gene sequence: CDR1 MNHNS, CDR2 SASEGT. The trim removed 5 bases at V and 2 bases at J, leaving 12 bases unmatched. The CDR3 runs to 17 residues. The DNA for the CDR3 is TGTGCCAGCAGTCCCCCTGCACCGGGACAGGGGACCTACGAGCAGTACTTC. As protein: CASSPPAPGQGTYEQYF.

V and J are TRBV5-1 and TRBJ1-2, with 7 bases that match TRBD1. The CDR3 contains 17 residues. Trimming took 4 bases from V and 7 from J; bases not matched to a gene: 19. Germline CDR1 and CDR2: SGHRS and YFSETQ. CDR3 region: CASSPNPGQPSRSGYTF. CDR3 bases: TGCGCCAGCAGCCCCAATCCGGGACAGCCCTCGCGGTCTGGCTACACCTTC.

This clonotype has only a few counts. The rearrangement links TRBV5-1 to TRBJ2-5, with 7 bases aligning to TRBD1. Trimming cost V 4 bases and J 2 bases; bases outside gene matches: 5. The germline V gene has CDR1 SGHRS and CDR2 YFSETQ. CDR3 length: 14 residues. CDR3 coding DNA: TGCGCCAGCAGCATAGGACAGGTTCAAGAGACCCAGTACTTC. It translates to CASSIGQVQETQYF.

Only a few counts were recorded for this clonotype. This rearrangement joins TRBV7-9 to TRBJ1-6; D is uncertain. V lost 1 base and J lost 10, with 11 bases in between. The CDR3 has 14 amino acids. Germline loops: CDR1 SEHNR, CDR2 FQNEAQ (reference sequence). In DNA, the CDR3 is TGTGCCAGCAGCTTAGGGGGAATAGTCTCACCCCTCCACTTT. Translated: CASSLGGIVSPLHF.

The J gene is TRBJ2-2, the V gene TRBV2; D is possibly TRBD2 (5 bases). There are 14 residues in the CDR3. The V end was cut by 7 bases, the J end by 3 bases, with 12 bases between. Germline CDR1 reads SNHLY; CDR2 reads FYNNEI. The CDR3 region is CASMPGKDTGELFF. CDR3 bases: TGTGCCAGCATGCCGGGGAAGGACACCGGGGAGCTGTTTTTT.

The chain combines TRBV18 with TRBJ2-1; weak D call: TRBD2 (6 bases). Germline-derived CDR1 and CDR2 are KGHSH and LQKENI. The V gene lost 1 base and the J gene lost 7 bases, with 8 bases spanning the gap. The CDR3 sequence is 13 residues long. The CDR3 loop reads CASSPRRENEQFF. In nucleotides, the CDR3 is TGTGCCAGCTCACCACGGAGGGAAAATGAGCAGTTCTTC.

The V and J genes are TRBV2 and TRBJ2-1; possibly TRBD2 for D (6 bases). CDR3 length: 15 residues. Trimming stripped 3 bases from V and 10 bases from J, with 19 bases between. Germline values: CDR1 SNHLY, CDR2 FYNNEI. Here the CDR3 DNA reads TGTGCCAGCAGTGAGGGAGGACGTTGGACGGAAGAGCAGTTCTTC. This codes for CASSEGGRWTEEQFF.

This sequence joins TRBV2 and TRBJ2-2, with D perhaps TRBD2 (5 bases). The CDR3 contains 13 residues. The V and J ends lost 7 bases and 4 bases respectively, with 10 bases between them. The germline V gene has CDR1 SNHLY and CDR2 FYNNEI. The DNA of the CDR3 is TGTGCCAGCACGGAGGAGGCCACCGGGGAGCTGTTTTTT. It encodes CASTEEATGELFF.

The rearrangement links TRBV18 to TRBJ1-5; possible D gene TRBD1, 6 bases. From germline, CDR1 is KGHSH and CDR2 LQKENI. The CDR3 consists of 15 residues. Trimming pared 1 base from V and 4 bases from J, leaving 11 bases between. Here the CDR3 DNA reads TGTGCCAGCTCACCACAACAGGGCCCTAATCAGCCCCAGCATTTT. Encoded protein: CASSPQQGPNQPQHF.

CDR3 in amino acids: CASSVRGRSDTQYF. The CDR3 DNA sequence: TGTGCCAGCAGCGTCCGAGGGAGATCAGATACGCAGTATTTT. This chain links TRBV9 with TRBJ2-3, with D possibly matching TRBD2 (5 bases). Trimming pared 2 bases from V and 4 bases from J, leaving 11 bases between. Looked up from germline, CDR1 is SGDLS and CDR2 is YYNGEE. This CDR3 is built from 14 residues.

On this clonotype: Mismatch with germline at one junction end may stem from a read error. V usage is TRBV5-1 and J usage is TRBJ2-6, with a weak D call TRBD1 (5 bases). From germline, CDR1 is SGHRS and CDR2 YFSETQ. The CDR3 contains 18 residues. Here the CDR3 DNA reads TGCGCCAGCAGCTTGGGACGATCTCAGGGCTCTGGGGCCAACGGCCTGACTTTC. Protein: CASSLGRSQGSGANGLTF.

This chain uses TRBV6-5 with TRBJ2-7; tentatively, D is TRBD2 (6 bases). CDR3 length: 15 residues. CDR1 MNHEY and CDR2 SVGAGI come from the germline V gene. V lost 2 bases, J lost 3 bases, and 14 bases lay in between. For the CDR3, the DNA is TGTGCCAGCAGTTACCAACGTGGAGGGAGCTACGAGCAGTACTTC. It codes for CASSYQRGGSYEQYF.

The chain joins TRBV12-3 or TRBV12-4 to TRBJ2-5; D might be TRBD1 (6 bases). V was trimmed by 7 bases and J by 4 bases, leaving 10 bases between them. There are 12 residues in the CDR3. The CDR3 sequence is CASKARGETQYF. The CDR3 DNA reads as TGTGCCAGCAAGGCCAGGGGAGAGACCCAGTACTTC.

This clonotype turned up a few times. V and J are TRBV20-1 and TRBJ2-1, with 8 bases fitting TRBD1. Germline loops: CDR1 DFQATT, CDR2 SNEGSKA (reference sequence). J gave up 5 bases and V 8 bases, and 11 bases lay outside the gene matches. This CDR3 comprises 14 residues. The CDR3 DNA reads TGCAGTTCGAGTTCTGGACAGGGTCACAATGAGCAGTTCTTC. Its protein is CSSSSGQGHNEQFF.

The chain links TRBV19 to TRBJ2-7; either TRBD1 or TRBD2 may supply D (5 bases each). Per germline, CDR1 LNHDA and CDR2 SQIVND (reference sequence). The CDR3 is 12 residues long. Trimming removed 10 bases at V and 3 bases at J, with 13 bases between. For the CDR3, the DNA is TGTGCCATAAAGAGGGGCTTCTACGAGCAGTACTTC. This encodes CAIKRGFYEQYF. Complete variable domain (other parts from reference TRBV19 and TRBJ2-7): DGGITQSPKYLFRKEGQNVTLSCEQNLNHDAMYWYRQDPGQGLRLIYYSQIVNDFQKGDIAEGYSVSREKKESFPLTVTSAQKNPTAFYLCAIKRGFYEQYFGPGTRLTVT.

The rearrangement links TRBV25-1 to TRBJ2-7; D ambiguous. CDR1 MGHDK and CDR2 SYGVNS come from the germline V gene. Deletions cut 1 base from V and 6 bases from J, with 10 bases between. This CDR3 region has 13 residues. CDR3 residues: CASSELYLSEQYF. CDR3 nucleotides: TGTGCCAGCAGTGAATTATACCTCAGCGAGCAGTACTTC.